Here is one TCR beta chain with its context. CDR3 length: 14 residues. V was clipped by 3 bases and J by 2 bases, with 8 bases between them. CDR1 is SGHTA and CDR2 is FQGTGA in the germline V gene. This record comes from a study of blood T cell repertoires in COVID-19. Profiled with immunoSEQ multiplex PCR; TCRdb holds only in-frame clones, not every one. The sample lists about 47,000 clones; around 90% were seen once. This TCR came from a man aged 50-59 years with active COVID-19. V is TRBV7-3 and J is TRBJ2-1; D may be TRBD2 (5 bases). The sequencing input was peripheral blood. The CDR3: CASSFEGAYNEQFF. CDR3 coding DNA: TGTGCCAGCAGCTTTGAGGGTGCCTACAATGAGCAGTTCTTC.